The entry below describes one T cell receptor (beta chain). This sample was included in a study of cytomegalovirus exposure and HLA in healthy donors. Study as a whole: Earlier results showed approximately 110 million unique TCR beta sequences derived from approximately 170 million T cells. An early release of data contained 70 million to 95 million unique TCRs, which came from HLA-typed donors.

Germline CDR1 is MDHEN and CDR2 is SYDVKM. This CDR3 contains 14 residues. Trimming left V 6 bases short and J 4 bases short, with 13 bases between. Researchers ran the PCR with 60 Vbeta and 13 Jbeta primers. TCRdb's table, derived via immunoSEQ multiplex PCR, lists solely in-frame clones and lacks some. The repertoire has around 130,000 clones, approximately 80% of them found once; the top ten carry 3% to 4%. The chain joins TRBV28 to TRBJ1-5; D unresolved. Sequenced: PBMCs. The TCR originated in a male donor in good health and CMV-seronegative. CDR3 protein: CASRGDGSNQPQHF. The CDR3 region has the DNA TGTGCCAGCAGGGGTGACGGGTCAAATCAGCCCCAGCATTTT. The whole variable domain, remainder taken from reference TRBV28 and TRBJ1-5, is DVKVTQSSRYLVKRTGEKVFLECVQDMDHENMFWYRQDPGLGLRLIYFSYDVKMKEKGDIPEGYSVSREKKERFSLILESASTNQTSMYLCASRGDGSNQPQHFGDGTRLSIL.